Below, 15 T cell receptor beta chains from the same sample are listed, as sequenced in a study of human T cells and chemical hapten exposure. Described time point: patch test 1, 2 weeks after DPC sensitization. Treatment specified: therapeutic diphenylcyclopropenone sensitization with weekly scalp DPC. A single record per CDR3 protein comes from TCRdb applying MiXCR to the RACE reads. The sample contains roughly 360,000 distinct CDR3 sequences, 4% to 5.5% of which appear only once. The material sequenced was whole blood, taken in connection with sensitization to the hapten diphenylcyclopropenone (DPC). The receptors derive from a woman in her 50s with alopecia areata. Some clones in this sample may be carry-over from other donors' samples.

A word on this clonotype: A much larger clone sits a single nucleotide away, making a read error possible. This is likely a read error, given that the CDR3 carries no conserved phenylalanine or tryptophan at its end. The chain is built from TRBV29-1 and TRBJ1-1; no reliable D call. Trimming stripped 4 bases from V and 2 bases from J, with 8 bases between. The CDR3 spans 12 residues. Germline CDR1 is SQVTM and CDR2 is ANQGSEA. The chain's CDR3 is CSVAPSNTEAFL. DNA of the CDR3: TGCAGCGTTGCCCCGTCCAACACTGAAGCTTTCCTT.

CDR3 region: CASSLGGLRDRANGYTF. As DNA, the CDR3 is TGTGCCAGCAGCTTAGGGGGCCTCCGGGACAGGGCTAATGGCTACACCTTC. This chain connects TRBV7-9 to TRBJ1-2; 9 bases are shared with TRBD1. Germline loops: CDR1 SEHNR, CDR2 FQNEAQ (reference sequence). The trim removed 1 base at V and 6 bases at J, leaving 12 bases unmatched. CDR3 length equals 17 residues.

This clonotype was recorded at least ten times. This sequence joins TRBV6-2 or TRBV6-3 and TRBJ1-1; D not certain. Germline lookup yields CDR1 MNHEY and CDR2 SVGEGT. V gave up 4 bases and J gave up 0 bases, with 15 bases separating them. This CDR3 region has 16 residues. CDR3 region: CASSSPVGRVNTEAFF. The CDR3, as DNA: TGTGCCAGCAGTTCGCCCGTGGGTCGAGTGAACACTGAAGCTTTCTTT.

This clonotype was observed many times. V and J are TRBV11-3 and TRBJ2-7, with 8 positions matching TRBD1. The CDR3 is 14 amino acids. Looked up from germline, CDR1 is SGHNT and CDR2 is YENEEA. V shed 5 bases and J 3 bases; nucleotides not matched to a gene: 6. In DNA form, the CDR3 reads TGTGCCAGCAGCCCCGGGACAGGAAACTACGAGCAGTACTTC. Translated: CASSPGTGNYEQYF.

This clonotype was observed a handful of times. Written as DNA, the CDR3 is TGTGCCAGCAGCTCCGAAGAGTATGGCTACACCTTC. Its protein is CASSSEEYGYTF. The chain carries TRBV7-9 and TRBJ1-2, with D unclear. V was shortened by 4 bases and J by 5 bases, with 8 bases between the two germline ends. This CDR3 has 12 amino acids. In germline, CDR1 is SEHNR, CDR2 FQNEAQ (reference sequence).

This clonotype occurred many times. This chain links TRBV4-1 with TRBJ2-7; TRBD1 matches at 7 bases. The germline V gene encodes CDR1 MGHRA and CDR2 YSYEKL. CDR3 length equals 14 residues. V lost 5 bases and J lost 4; bases outside the gene matches: 8. CDR3 sequence (DNA): TGCGCCAGCAGCATAGGGGGCTTGTGGTACGAGCAGTACTTC. Protein: CASSIGGLWYEQYF.

This clonotype came up many times. The rearrangement joins TRBV18 to TRBJ2-3, with D tentatively TRBD2 (7 bases). The CDR3 is made up of 15 amino acids. V shed 2 bases and J shed 8 bases, with 17 bases lying between them. Germline CDR1 and CDR2: KGHSH and LQKENI. The CDR3 loop is CASSPAAGAAGTQYF. CDR3 coding DNA: TGTGCCAGCTCACCAGCCGCGGGGGCTGCCGGTACGCAGTATTTT.

In this sample, this clonotype turned up a few times. This chain's CDR3 is CARSLTQNSNQPQHF. The DNA of the CDR3 is TGTGCCAGAAGCTTAACCCAGAATAGCAATCAGCCCCAGCATTTT. The V gene is TRBV5-3, the J gene TRBJ1-5; D uncertain. TRBV5-3 carries the ORF label, with uncertain function. The CDR3 runs to 15 residues. V was shortened by 2 bases and J by 0 bases, with 9 bases between the two germline ends.

The table lists this clonotype with many counts. V gene TRBV5-4 combines with J gene TRBJ2-2, with TRBD2 matching 7 bases. V shed 4 bases and J 4 bases; nucleotides not matched to a gene: 7. Germline loops: CDR1 SGHNT, CDR2 YYREEE (reference sequence). The CDR3 consists of 15 residues. CDR3 in amino acids: CASSREAGVTGELFF. DNA for the CDR3: TGTGCCAGCAGCCGGGAGGCGGGGGTCACCGGGGAGCTGTTTTTT.

This clonotype was observed at least ten times. This chain joins TRBV30 and TRBJ2-4; D is tentatively TRBD1 or TRBD2 (5 bases each). The CDR3 covers 15 residues. The germline CDR1 and CDR2 sequences are GTSNPN and SVGIG (reference sequence). The V end lost 6 bases, the J end lost 6 bases, and 21 bases lay between the germline ends. The CDR3 here is CACLRDLENRNIQYF. The CDR3 bases are TGTGCCTGTCTCCGGGACCTAGAAAACCGAAACATTCAGTACTTC.

In its sample, this clonotype was seen many times. V and J are TRBV12-3 or TRBV12-4 and TRBJ2-1; 7 bases line up with TRBD1. The CDR3 is made up of 14 amino acids. V gave up 6 bases and J gave up 4 bases; unmatched junction bases: 6. CDR3 residues: CASRRDRGYNEQFF. DNA of the CDR3: TGTGCCAGCAGACGGGACAGAGGATACAATGAGCAGTTCTTC.

This clonotype was seen only a few times. This chain joins TRBV20-1 and TRBJ1-1; maybe TRBD1 (6 bases). The V gene's germline CDR1 is DFQATT and CDR2 SNEGSKA (reference sequence). V gave up 1 base and J gave up 5 bases, with 14 bases separating them. The CDR3 spans 14 residues. The CDR3 nucleotides are TGCAGTGCTAGAGTACAGGGATTCACGACTGAAGCTTTCTTT. The encoded protein is CSARVQGFTTEAFF.

There are many counts of this clonotype. The chain carries TRBV7-3 and TRBJ1-1; D is unclear. The CDR3 runs 15 residues. The germline V and J ends were trimmed by 1 base and 1 base, with 10 bases remaining between them. Germline CDR1 and CDR2: SGHTA and FQGTGA. The CDR3 loop is CASSLSPGSNTEAFF. The DNA of the CDR3 is TGTGCCAGCAGCTTAAGTCCAGGCTCGAACACTGAAGCTTTCTTT.

The V gene is TRBV6-5, the J gene TRBJ2-1; 8 bases map to TRBD2. From germline, CDR1 is MNHEY and CDR2 SVGAGI. The V gene end was trimmed by 6 bases and the J gene end by 6 bases; junction bases not matched to a gene: 10. The CDR3 has 15 amino acids. The CDR3 loop is CASSGIRGGANEQFF. CDR3 coding DNA: TGTGCCAGCAGCGGAATCCGGGGGGGGGCCAATGAGCAGTTCTTC.

This clonotype was counted a few times. CDR3 in amino acids: CASSLGLSGNSPLHF. CDR3 DNA: TGTGCCAGCAGCTTGGGGCTTTCGGGAAATTCACCCCTCCACTTT. This chain joins TRBV5-6 and TRBJ1-6, with D uncertain. Germline lookup yields CDR1 SGHDT and CDR2 YYEEEE. The CDR3 consists of 15 residues. The V and J ends lost 0 bases and 7 bases respectively, with 11 bases between them.